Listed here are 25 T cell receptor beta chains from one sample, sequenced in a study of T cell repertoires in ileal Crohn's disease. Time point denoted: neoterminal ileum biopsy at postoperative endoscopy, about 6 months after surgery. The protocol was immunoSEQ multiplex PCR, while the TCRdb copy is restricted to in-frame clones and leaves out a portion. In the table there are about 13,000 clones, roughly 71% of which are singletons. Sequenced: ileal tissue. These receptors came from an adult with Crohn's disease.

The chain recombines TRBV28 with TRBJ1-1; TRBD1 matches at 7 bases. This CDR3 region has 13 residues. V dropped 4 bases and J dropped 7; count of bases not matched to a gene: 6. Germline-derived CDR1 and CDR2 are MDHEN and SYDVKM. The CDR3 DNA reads TGTGCCAGCAGTTCCGGGACAGAAATTGAAGCTTTCTTT. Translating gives CASSSGTEIEAFF.

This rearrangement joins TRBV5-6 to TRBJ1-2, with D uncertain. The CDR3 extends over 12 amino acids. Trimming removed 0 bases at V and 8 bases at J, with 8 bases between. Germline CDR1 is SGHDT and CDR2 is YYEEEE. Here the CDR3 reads CASSLEGEGYTF. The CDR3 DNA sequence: TGTGCCAGCAGCTTGGAGGGAGAGGGCTACACCTTC.

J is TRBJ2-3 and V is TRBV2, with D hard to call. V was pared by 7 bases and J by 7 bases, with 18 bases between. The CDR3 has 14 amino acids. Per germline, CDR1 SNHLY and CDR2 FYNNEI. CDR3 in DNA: TGTGCCAGCAAATCACTAATGGCTGAGTATACGCAGTATTTT. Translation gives CASKSLMAEYTQYF.

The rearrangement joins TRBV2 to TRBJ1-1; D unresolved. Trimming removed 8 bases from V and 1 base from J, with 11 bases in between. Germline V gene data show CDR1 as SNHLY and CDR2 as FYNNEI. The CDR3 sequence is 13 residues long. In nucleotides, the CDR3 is TGTGCCAGCCTAGAGGGAGGGAACACTGAAGCTTTCTTT. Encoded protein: CASLEGGNTEAFF.

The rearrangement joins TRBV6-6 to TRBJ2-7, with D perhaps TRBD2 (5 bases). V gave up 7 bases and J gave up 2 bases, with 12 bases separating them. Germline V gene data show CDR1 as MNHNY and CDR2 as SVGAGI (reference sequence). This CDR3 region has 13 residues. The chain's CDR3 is CASTAGGAYEQYF. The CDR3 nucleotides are TGTGCCAGCACGGCGGGCGGTGCCTACGAGCAGTACTTC.

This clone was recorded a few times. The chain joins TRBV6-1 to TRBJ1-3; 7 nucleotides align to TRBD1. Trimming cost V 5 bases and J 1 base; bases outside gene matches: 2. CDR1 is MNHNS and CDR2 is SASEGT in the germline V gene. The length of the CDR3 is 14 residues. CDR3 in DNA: TGTGCCAGCAGTAAGACAGGGTCTGGAAACACCATATATTTT. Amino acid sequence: CASSKTGSGNTIYF.

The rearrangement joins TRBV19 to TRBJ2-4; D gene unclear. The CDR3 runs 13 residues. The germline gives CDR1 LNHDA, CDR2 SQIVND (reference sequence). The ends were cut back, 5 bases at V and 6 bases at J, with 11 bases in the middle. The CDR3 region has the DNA TGTGCCAGTAGTGACACCCCTAGAAACATTCAGTACTTC. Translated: CASSDTPRNIQYF.

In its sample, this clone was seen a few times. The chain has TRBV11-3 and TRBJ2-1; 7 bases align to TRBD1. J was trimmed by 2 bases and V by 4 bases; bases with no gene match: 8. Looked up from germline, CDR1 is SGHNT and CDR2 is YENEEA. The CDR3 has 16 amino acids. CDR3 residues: CASSSYSQGAYNEQFF. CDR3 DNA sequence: TGTGCCAGCAGCTCATATAGTCAGGGGGCCTACAATGAGCAGTTCTTC.

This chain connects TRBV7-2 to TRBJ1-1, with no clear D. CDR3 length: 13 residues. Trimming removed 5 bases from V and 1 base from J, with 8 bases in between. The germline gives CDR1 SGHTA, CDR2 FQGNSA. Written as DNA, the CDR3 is TGTGCCAGCAGCCTTCACCAGAACACTGAAGCTTTCTTT. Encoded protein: CASSLHQNTEAFF.

CDR3 coding DNA: TGTGCCAGCAGTCCCGAGGGGACAGTTTATCAGCCCCAGCATTTT. This sequence encodes CASSPEGTVYQPQHF. The gene calls are TRBV28 and TRBJ1-5; 7 nucleotides line up with TRBD1. This CDR3 contains 15 residues. V gave up 5 bases and J gave up 5 bases; unmatched junction bases: 9. Per the germline V gene, CDR1 is MDHEN and CDR2 is SYDVKM.

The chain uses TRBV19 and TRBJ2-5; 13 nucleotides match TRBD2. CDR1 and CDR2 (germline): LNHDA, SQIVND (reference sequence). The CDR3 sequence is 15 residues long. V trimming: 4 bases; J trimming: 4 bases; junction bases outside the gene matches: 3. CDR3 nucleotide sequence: TGTGCCAGTAGTAGGACTAGCGGGGGCAGAGAGACCCAGTACTTC. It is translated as CASSRTSGGRETQYF.

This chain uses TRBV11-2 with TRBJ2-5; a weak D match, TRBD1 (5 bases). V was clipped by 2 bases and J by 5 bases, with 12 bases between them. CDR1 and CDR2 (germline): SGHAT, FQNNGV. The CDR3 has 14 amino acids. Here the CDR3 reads CASSLLGVGETQYF. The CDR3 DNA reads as TGTGCCAGCAGCTTACTAGGGGTTGGCGAGACCCAGTACTTC.

CDR3 loop: CASSLGVGVEADTQYF. CDR3 nucleotide sequence: TGTGCCAGCAGCTTAGGGGTGGGGGTTGAGGCAGATACGCAGTATTTT. The chain recombines TRBV7-8 with TRBJ2-3; D is perhaps TRBD1 or TRBD2 (5 bases each). The ends were cut back, 1 base at V and 4 bases at J, with 15 bases in the middle. The CDR3 runs to 16 residues. From germline, CDR1 is SGHVS and CDR2 FQNEAQ. Supplemented by reference TRBV7-8 and TRBJ2-3, the full variable domain reads GAGVSQSPRYKVAKRGQDVALRCDPISGHVSLFWYQQALGQGPEFLTYFQNEAQLDKSGLPSDRFFAERPEGSVSTLKIQRTQQEDSAVYLCASSLGVGVEADTQYFGPGTRLTVL.

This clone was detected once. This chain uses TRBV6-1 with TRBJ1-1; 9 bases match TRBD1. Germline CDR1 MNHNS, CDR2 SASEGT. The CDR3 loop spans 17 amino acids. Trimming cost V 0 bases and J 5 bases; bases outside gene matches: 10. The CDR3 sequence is CASSEAHRGLRKTEAFF. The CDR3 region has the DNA TGTGCCAGCAGTGAAGCGCACAGGGGGCTTCGGAAGACTGAAGCTTTCTTT.

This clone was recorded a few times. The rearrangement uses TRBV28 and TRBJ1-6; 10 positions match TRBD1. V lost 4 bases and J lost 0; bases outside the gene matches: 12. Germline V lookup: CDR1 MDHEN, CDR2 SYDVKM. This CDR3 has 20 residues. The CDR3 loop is CASSYTGTGVKSSYNSPLHF. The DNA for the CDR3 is TGTGCCAGCAGTTACACCGGGACAGGGGTTAAGAGCTCCTATAATTCACCCCTCCACTTT. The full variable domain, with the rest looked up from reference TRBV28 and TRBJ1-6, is DVKVTQSSRYLVKRTGEKVFLECVQDMDHENMFWYRQDPGLGLRLIYFSYDVKMKEKGDIPEGYSVSREKKERFSLILESASTNQTSMYLCASSYTGTGVKSSYNSPLHFGNGTRLTVT.

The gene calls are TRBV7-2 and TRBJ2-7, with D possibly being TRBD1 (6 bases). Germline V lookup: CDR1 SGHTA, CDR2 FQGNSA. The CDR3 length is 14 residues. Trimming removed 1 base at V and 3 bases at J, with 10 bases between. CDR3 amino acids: CASSLDGGRYEQYF. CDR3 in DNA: TGTGCCAGCAGCTTAGATGGGGGCCGCTACGAGCAGTACTTC.

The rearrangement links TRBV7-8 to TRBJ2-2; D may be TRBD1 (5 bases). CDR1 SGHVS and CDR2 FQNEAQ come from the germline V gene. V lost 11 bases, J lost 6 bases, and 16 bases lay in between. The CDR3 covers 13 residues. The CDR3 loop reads CAGNDRYPGELFF. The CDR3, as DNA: TGTGCCGGAAACGACAGATATCCCGGGGAGCTGTTTTTT.

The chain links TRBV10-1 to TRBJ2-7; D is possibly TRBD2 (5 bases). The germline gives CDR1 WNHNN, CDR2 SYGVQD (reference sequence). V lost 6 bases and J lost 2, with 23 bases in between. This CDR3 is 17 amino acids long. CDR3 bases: TGCGCCAGCAGCCCAAACTTAGGAGGTGGGAGTACCTACGAGCAGTACTTC. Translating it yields CASSPNLGGGSTYEQYF.

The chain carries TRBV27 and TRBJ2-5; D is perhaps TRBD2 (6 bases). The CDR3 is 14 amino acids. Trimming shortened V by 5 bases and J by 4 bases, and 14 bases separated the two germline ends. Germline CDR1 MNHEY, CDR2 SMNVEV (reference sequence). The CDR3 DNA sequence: TGTGCCAGCAGTCAACTTAGGAGGGGAGAGACCCAGTACTTC. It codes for CASSQLRRGETQYF.

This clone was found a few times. Written as DNA, the CDR3 is TGTGCCAGCAGTGAGGGACAGGGGGCGAGGAATACGCAGTATTTT. It translates to CASSEGQGARNTQYF. This rearrangement joins TRBV2 to TRBJ2-3; 12 bases fit TRBD1. This CDR3 is 15 amino acids long. V shed 3 bases and J 7 bases; nucleotides not matched to a gene: 5. The germline CDR1 and CDR2 sequences are SNHLY and FYNNEI.

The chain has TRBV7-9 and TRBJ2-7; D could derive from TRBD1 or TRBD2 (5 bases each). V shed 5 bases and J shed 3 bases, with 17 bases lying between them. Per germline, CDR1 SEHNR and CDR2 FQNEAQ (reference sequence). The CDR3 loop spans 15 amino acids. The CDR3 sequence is CASSQDAGASYEQYF. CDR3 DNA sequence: TGTGCCAGCAGCCAGGACGCCGGGGCGAGCTACGAGCAGTACTTC.

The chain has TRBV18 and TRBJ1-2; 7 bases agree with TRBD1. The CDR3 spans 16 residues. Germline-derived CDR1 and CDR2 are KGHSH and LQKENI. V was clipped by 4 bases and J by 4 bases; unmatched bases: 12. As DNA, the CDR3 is TGTGCCAGCTCACTCGGGACAGATAAGAACGCCTATGGCTACACCTTC. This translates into CASSLGTDKNAYGYTF.

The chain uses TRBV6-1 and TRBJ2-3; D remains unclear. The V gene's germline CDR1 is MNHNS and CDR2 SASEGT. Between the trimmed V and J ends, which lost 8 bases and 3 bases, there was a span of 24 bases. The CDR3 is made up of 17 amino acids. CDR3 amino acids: CASRGGKRVRLTDTQYF. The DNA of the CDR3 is TGTGCCAGCCGTGGTGGTAAAAGGGTTCGGTTGACAGATACGCAGTATTTT.

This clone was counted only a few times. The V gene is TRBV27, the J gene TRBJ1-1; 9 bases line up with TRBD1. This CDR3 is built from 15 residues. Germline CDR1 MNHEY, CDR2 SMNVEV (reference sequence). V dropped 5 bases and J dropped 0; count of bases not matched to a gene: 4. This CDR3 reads CASSPTGGMNTEAFF. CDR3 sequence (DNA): TGTGCCAGCAGTCCGACAGGGGGAATGAACACTGAAGCTTTCTTT.

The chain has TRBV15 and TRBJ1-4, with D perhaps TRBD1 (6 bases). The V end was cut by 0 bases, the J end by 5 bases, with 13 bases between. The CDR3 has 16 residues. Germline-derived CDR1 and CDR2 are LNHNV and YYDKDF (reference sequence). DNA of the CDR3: TGTGCCACCAGCAGAGATCCAGGGCAGGGGAATGAAAAACTGTTTTTT. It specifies CATSRDPGQGNEKLFF.